Following are 15 T cell receptor beta chains from one sample sequenced in a study of T cell responses to AZD1222 COVID-19 vaccine. Assay: immunoSEQ multiplex PCR; the TCRdb copy retains only in-frame clones and omits some. The sample includes 90,000 to 150,000 clones, approximately 84% seen only once; the top ten take 7% to 9%. The sample in question was peripheral blood, obtained on day 0 of AZD1222 vaccination. The receptors come from an adult in good health.

The V call is TRBV6-5, the J call TRBJ2-5, with 8 bases lining up with TRBD2. The CDR3 has 12 amino acids. V dropped 10 bases and J dropped 4; count of bases not matched to a gene: 5. Germline values: CDR1 MNHEY, CDR2 SVGAGI. As DNA, the CDR3 is TGTGCCACCCGGGGGGGGGCAGAGACCCAGTACTTC. As protein: CATRGGAETQYF.

This clone was detected a few times. This rearrangement joins TRBV7-9 to TRBJ1-1, with unresolved D. V was clipped by 3 bases and J by 1 base, with 6 bases between them. Germline CDR1 is SEHNR and CDR2 is FQNEAQ (reference sequence). The CDR3 extends over 13 amino acids. The CDR3 nucleotides are TGTGCCAGCAGCTTCTGGGGGAACACTGAAGCTTTCTTT. Translating gives CASSFWGNTEAFF.

The CDR3 is CASSPGQGSRGDTQYF. CDR3 DNA sequence: TGTGCCAGCTCACCCGGACAGGGGAGTCGAGGGGATACGCAGTATTTT. The rearrangement links TRBV18 to TRBJ2-3, with 9 bases aligning to TRBD1. This CDR3 comprises 16 residues. Germline V gene sequence: CDR1 KGHSH, CDR2 LQKENI. V gave up 3 bases and J gave up 6 bases; unmatched junction bases: 10.

There are a few counts of this clone. This chain joins TRBV9 and TRBJ2-7; 12 positions match TRBD1. The CDR3 spans 15 residues. V shed 0 bases and J 6 bases; nucleotides not matched to a gene: 4. The germline gives CDR1 SGDLS, CDR2 YYNGEE. The CDR3 loop is CASSVEGTGGGEQYF. The CDR3 nucleotides are TGTGCCAGCAGCGTAGAGGGGACAGGGGGCGGCGAGCAGTACTTC.

The rearrangement links TRBV18 to TRBJ2-1; 10 bases are shared with TRBD2. The germline V gene has CDR1 KGHSH and CDR2 LQKENI. After removal of 2 bases from V and 2 bases from J, the junction contained 3 bases not matched to a gene. The CDR3 has 16 amino acids. The CDR3 reads CASSPRSGGAYNEQFF. The CDR3 region has the DNA TGTGCCAGCTCACCAAGGAGCGGGGGGGCCTACAATGAGCAGTTCTTC.

This chain joins TRBV11-3 and TRBJ1-1; D ambiguous. The CDR3 covers 13 residues. The ends were cut back, 3 bases at V and 2 bases at J, with 7 bases in the middle. Germline CDR1 reads SGHNT; CDR2 reads YENEEA. Here the CDR3 reads CASSFTGNTEAFF. CDR3 nucleotide sequence: TGTGCCAGCAGCTTCACCGGTAACACTGAAGCTTTCTTT.

The count of this clone is one. The rearrangement uses TRBV27 and TRBJ1-6; 7 bases are shared with TRBD1. The junction had 5 bases not matched to a gene; V was cut back by 5 bases and J by 7 bases. CDR1 MNHEY and CDR2 SMNVEV come from the germline V gene (reference sequence). The CDR3 length is 14 residues. CDR3 sequence reads: CASSLDRRNSPLHF. CDR3 bases: TGTGCCAGCAGTCTGGACAGGAGAAATTCACCCCTCCACTTT.

The CDR3 DNA is TGTGCCAGCAGTTACTATACTGAAGCTTTCTTT. Translating it yields CASSYYTEAFF. The chain recombines TRBV2 with TRBJ1-1; D unresolved. The ends were cut back, 5 bases at V and 5 bases at J, with 6 bases in the middle. Looked up from germline, CDR1 is SNHLY and CDR2 is FYNNEI. This CDR3 has 11 amino acids.

The chain links TRBV20-1 to TRBJ2-2, with TRBD2 matching over 7 bases. Per the germline V gene, CDR1 is DFQATT and CDR2 is SNEGSKA (reference sequence). The CDR3 runs to 12 residues. Trimming at V came to 7 bases and at J to 7 bases, leaving 6 bases not matched to a gene. CDR3 sequence reads: CSVSSGRGELFF. CDR3 DNA sequence: TGCAGTGTTAGTAGCGGGCGCGGGGAGCTGTTTTTT.

The table lists this clone with a few counts. The chain couples TRBV15 to TRBJ1-4; TRBD1 matches 7 bases. Germline loops: CDR1 LNHNV, CDR2 YYDKDF (reference sequence). CDR3 length equals 12 residues. The V segment lost 11 bases and the J segment 5 bases; nucleotides outside the gene matches: 5. CDR3 sequence: CAEGGSNEKLFF. CDR3 DNA: TGTGCCGAAGGGGGCTCCAATGAAAAACTGTTTTTT.

The chain combines TRBV5-4 with TRBJ2-2; the D is unclear. Trimming took 0 bases from V and 2 from J, leaving 20 bases between them. There are 19 residues in the CDR3. The germline CDR1 and CDR2 sequences are SGHNT and YYREEE (reference sequence). The CDR3 loop is CASSLGSPVWQTNTGELFF. DNA for the CDR3: TGTGCCAGCAGCTTGGGATCACCAGTTTGGCAAACAAACACCGGGGAGCTGTTTTTT. The entire variable domain, with the rest obtained from reference TRBV5-4 and TRBJ2-2, is as follows: ETGVTQSPTHLIKTRGQQVTLRCSSQSGHNTVSWYQQALGQGPQFIFQYYREEENGRGNFPPRFSGLQFPNYSSELNVNALELDDSALYLCASSLGSPVWQTNTGELFFGEGSRLTVL.

The chain couples TRBV5-4 to TRBJ2-1; 10 nucleotides line up with TRBD2. V was pared by 3 bases and J by 2 bases, with 8 bases of the junction left unmatched. Germline loops: CDR1 SGHNT, CDR2 YYREEE (reference sequence). The CDR3 has 17 residues. In DNA, the CDR3 is TGTGCCAGCAGCTGGGGGTTAGCGGGGGGACCCTACAATGAGCAGTTCTTC. As protein: CASSWGLAGGPYNEQFF.

The chain recombines TRBV27 with TRBJ2-7; tentative D call: TRBD1 (5 bases). Trimming removed 3 bases at V and 7 bases at J, with 19 bases between. Germline assignment: CDR1 MNHEY and CDR2 SMNVEV (reference sequence). The CDR3 loop spans 15 amino acids. The CDR3 reads CASSFGGQGLGEQYF. DNA for the CDR3: TGTGCCAGCAGTTTTGGTGGGCAGGGTTTGGGGGAGCAGTACTTC.

The chain couples TRBV28 to TRBJ2-7; 16 bases map to TRBD2. Germline V CDR1 and CDR2: MDHEN, SYDVKM. V lost 3 bases, J lost 7 bases, and 9 bases stayed unmatched. CDR3 length equals 17 residues. The CDR3 loop reads CASSFGTSGRAGVEQYF. Here the CDR3 DNA reads TGTGCCAGCAGTTTTGGGACTAGCGGGAGGGCCGGGGTTGAGCAGTACTTC.

The chain recombines TRBV11-2 with TRBJ1-5; D remains unclear. Germline-derived CDR1 and CDR2 are SGHAT and FQNNGV. The CDR3 spans 14 residues. Trimming removed 0 bases from V and 1 base from J, with 4 bases in between. CDR3 sequence (DNA): TGTGCCAGCAGCTTAGATCTAAGCAATCAGCCCCAGCATTTT. Its translation: CASSLDLSNQPQHF. Drawing the rest from reference TRBV11-2 and TRBJ1-5, the complete variable domain is EAGVAQSPRYKIIEKRQSVAFWCNPISGHATLYWYQQILGQGPKLLIQFQNNGVVDDSQLPKDRFSAERLKGVDSTLKIQPAKLEDSAVYLCASSLDLSNQPQHFGDGTRLSIL.